What follows are 13 T cell receptor beta chains derived from one specimen sequenced in a study of T cell clonality in common variable immunodeficiency. Assay: immunoSEQ multiplex PCR; the TCRdb copy retains only in-frame clones and omits some. This sample comprises roughly 48,000 clones, none seen once only. Material: peripheral blood mononuclear cells. The receptors here all came from a person aged 18-70 years in good health.

This clone was detected ten times or more. Read sequence stops 3 residues before the CDR3 end, and the germline J gene provides the missing end. J is TRBJ2-7 and V is TRBV30, with D possibly matching TRBD1 (6 bases). The V end lost 2 bases, the J end lost 2 bases, and 13 bases lay between the germline ends. CDR1 and CDR2 from the germline V gene are GTSNPN and SVGIG (reference sequence). This CDR3 contains 14 residues. The sequenced part of the CDR3 DNA is TGTGCCTGGAGTCAAAACAGGGCTACCTACGAG. Amino acid sequence: CAWSQNRATYE. The CDR3 as a whole reads CAWSQNRATYEQYF.

The table lists this clone with many counts. The sequenced fragment ends 3 residues before the CDR3 boundary, so the rest is inferred from the germline J gene. The rearrangement links TRBV18 to TRBJ1-1; 7 bases fit TRBD1. This CDR3 has 15 residues. Per germline, CDR1 KGHSH and CDR2 LQKENI. J lost 0 bases, V lost 0 bases, and 1 base had no gene match. CDR3 sequence: CASSPPGQLNTEAFF. Partial CDR3 DNA: TGTGCCAGCTCACCACCGGGACAGTTGAACACTGAA.

This clone showed up many times. Read data end 3 residues before the CDR3 end; the end is taken from the germline J gene. J is TRBJ1-1 and V is TRBV7-8; the D is unclear. This CDR3 has 13 amino acids. Germline values: CDR1 SGHVS, CDR2 FQNEAQ. Trimming left V 0 bases short and J 5 bases short, with 7 bases between. CDR3 sequence reads: CASSLALRTEAFF. Incomplete CDR3 DNA: TGTGCCAGCAGCTTAGCGCTTCGGACTGAA. Full variable domain (remainder filled in from reference TRBV7-8 and TRBJ1-1): GAGVSQSPRYKVAKRGQDVALRCDPISGHVSLFWYQQALGQGPEFLTYFQNEAQLDKSGLPSDRFFAERPEGSVSTLKIQRTQQEDSAVYLCASSLALRTEAFFGQGTRLTVV.

This clone has a count of ten or more. CDR3 bases read: TGCAGTGCTAGACCTCCAGGGGCAGAAACTGGAAACACC. Residues: CSARPPGAETGNT. The whole CDR3 reads CSARPPGAETGNTIYF. The chain couples TRBV20-1 to TRBJ1-3; possibly TRBD1 for D (6 bases). The read halts 3 residues ahead of the CDR3 end, with the missing end drawn from the germline J gene. CDR1 is DFQATT and CDR2 is SNEGSKA in the germline V gene (reference sequence). V was pared by 2 bases and J by 2 bases, with 16 bases between. The CDR3 sequence is 16 residues long.

The table lists this clone with many counts. The read terminates 3 residues before the CDR3 end, so the remaining end is supplied by the germline J gene. J is TRBJ2-7 and V is TRBV5-4; 11 nucleotides agree with TRBD2. This CDR3 comprises 15 residues. V lost 3 bases and J lost 2; bases outside the gene matches: 4. Germline CDR1 reads SGHNT; CDR2 reads YYREEE (reference sequence). The CDR3 sequence: CASSSGLAGPYEQYF. Partial CDR3 DNA: TGTGCCAGCAGCTCCGGACTAGCGGGCCCCTACGAG.

The table lists this clone with many counts. The read stops 3 residues short of the end of the CDR3; the missing end is completed from the germline J gene. The J gene is TRBJ2-3, the V gene TRBV7-9, with a weak D call TRBD1 (5 bases). In germline, CDR1 is SEHNR, CDR2 FQNEAQ (reference sequence). V was cut by 2 bases and J by 4 bases, with 13 bases left in between. The CDR3 has 15 residues. CDR3 protein: CASSLSGFRADTQYF. Partial CDR3 DNA: TGTGCCAGCAGCTTATCAGGGTTTAGGGCAGATACG.

In this sample, this clone turned up many times. The read is 3 residues too short to cover the CDR3 end, so that end is filled in from the germline J gene. The chain couples TRBV15 to TRBJ2-7, with 7 bases aligning to TRBD2. V was pared by 0 bases and J by 0 bases, with 8 bases of the junction left unmatched. The germline gives CDR1 LNHNV, CDR2 YYDKDF (reference sequence). This CDR3 is built from 17 residues. The CDR3 bases that were read are TGTGCCACCAGCAGAGATTACCCGAGCGGGGCCTCCTACGAG. As protein: CATSRDYPSGASYE. The CDR3 in full is CATSRDYPSGASYEQYF. The full variable domain, completed using reference TRBV15 and TRBJ2-7, is DAMVIQNPRYQVTQFGKPVTLSCSQTLNHNVMYWYQQKSSQAPKLLFHYYDKDFNNEADTPDNFQSRRPNTSFCFLDIRSPGLGDTAMYLCATSRDYPSGASYEQYFGPGTRLTVT.

In this sample, this clone turned up many times. The CDR3 end is not reached by the read, which stops 3 residues before it; the germline J gene fills it in. This chain connects TRBV2 to TRBJ2-7; D remains unclear. The germline gives CDR1 SNHLY, CDR2 FYNNEI. The CDR3 loop spans 11 amino acids. V was trimmed by 6 bases and J by 4 bases, leaving 7 bases between them. CDR3 sequence reads: CASRYGYEQYF. The covered CDR3 bases are TGTGCCAGCAGATACGGTTACGAG.

This clone came up many times. The sequence runs out 3 residues before the end of the CDR3; the remainder is reconstructed from the germline J gene. J is TRBJ2-7 and V is TRBV5-6; TRBD1 agrees at 10 bases. The ends lost 3 bases at V and 2 bases at J; junction bases unmatched: 2. This CDR3 contains 14 residues. Germline CDR1 is SGHDT and CDR2 is YYEEEE. CDR3 loop: CASSSGTGAYEQYF. CDR3 DNA, as far as it was read: TGTGCCAGCAGCTCGGGGACAGGGGCCTACGAG.

Worth noting for this clone: Read coverage stops 3 residues before the CDR3 terminus; the germline J gene supplies the remainder. The rearrangement uses TRBV2 and TRBJ2-2; possibly TRBD1 for D (6 bases). The CDR3 loop spans 13 amino acids. CDR1 SNHLY and CDR2 FYNNEI come from the germline V gene. Here the CDR3 reads CASRSRGNSPLFF. CDR3 bases read: TGTGCCAGCCGGAGCAGGGGTAATTCACCG.

This clone was seen many times. The CDR3 DNA, read in part, is TGTGCCAGCAGCTCCGGGGGGGGACTCCACTACGAG. Translated, it gives CASSSGGGLHYE. The complete CDR3 reads CASSSGGGLHYEQYF. The J gene is TRBJ2-7, the V gene TRBV7-2; 8 bases agree with TRBD2. The read falls 3 residues short of the CDR3 end, and the missing part is taken from the germline J gene. V was pared by 4 bases and J by 3 bases, with 8 bases of the junction left unmatched. The CDR3 is made up of 15 amino acids. The germline gives CDR1 SGHTA, CDR2 FQGNSA.

To note about this clone: Read coverage stops 3 residues before the CDR3 terminus; the germline J gene supplies the remainder. The rearrangement joins TRBV7-2 to TRBJ2-1, with 7 positions matching TRBD1. This CDR3 comprises 15 residues. Germline V gene lookup returns CDR1 SGHTA and CDR2 FQGNSA. J gave up 6 bases and V 3 bases, and 8 bases lay outside the gene matches. The sequenced part of the CDR3 DNA is TGTGCCAGCAGCTTCGAGACAGGGTTCAGCAATGAG. Its protein product is CASSFETGFSNE. The CDR3 in full is CASSFETGFSNEQFF.

This clone was detected only a few times. The CDR3 goes on 3 residues after the read ends, and that part is filled in from the germline J gene. This chain links TRBV10-2 with TRBJ1-5; D gene unclear. In germline, CDR1 is WSHSY, CDR2 SAAADI. Trimming removed 2 bases at V and 1 base at J, with 12 bases between. CDR3 length: 16 amino acids. Incomplete CDR3 DNA: TGCGCCAGCAGTGAGGGGCCTAAAGGGAGCAATCAGCCC. Its translation: CASSEGPKGSNQP. The CDR3, in full, reads CASSEGPKGSNQPQHF.